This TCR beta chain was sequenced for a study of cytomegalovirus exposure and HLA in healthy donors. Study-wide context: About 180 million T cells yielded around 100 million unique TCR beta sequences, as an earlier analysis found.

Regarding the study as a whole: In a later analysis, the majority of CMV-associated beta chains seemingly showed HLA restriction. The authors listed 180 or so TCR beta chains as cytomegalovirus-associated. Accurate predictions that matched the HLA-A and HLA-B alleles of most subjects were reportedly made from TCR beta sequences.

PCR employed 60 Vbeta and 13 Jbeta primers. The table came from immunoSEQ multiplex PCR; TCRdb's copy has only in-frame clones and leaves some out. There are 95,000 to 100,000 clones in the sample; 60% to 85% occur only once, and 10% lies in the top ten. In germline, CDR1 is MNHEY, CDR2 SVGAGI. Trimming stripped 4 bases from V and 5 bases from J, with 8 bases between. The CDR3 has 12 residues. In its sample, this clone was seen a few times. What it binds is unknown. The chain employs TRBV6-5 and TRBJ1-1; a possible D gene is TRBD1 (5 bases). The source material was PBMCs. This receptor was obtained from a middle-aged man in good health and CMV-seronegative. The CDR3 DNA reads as TGTGCCAGCAGTTTCGGGGGGACTGAAGCTTTCTTT. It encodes CASSFGGTEAFF.